A single sample gave rise to the 3 T cell receptor beta chains below, sequenced in a study of T cells in Graves' hyperthyroidism and ophthalmopathy. From RNA transcripts, TCR beta CDR3 regions were amplified. Initially, a first-round RT-PCR of the TCR CDR3 employed the HTBI primer set. Each CDR3 protein gets one entry after TCRdb re-called the multiplex PCR reads with MiXCR. Of 600,000 to 800,000 distinct CDR3 sequences listed, around a third are singletons. The sequenced material came from blood. The receptors derive from a woman aged 35 to 49 with Graves' hyperthyroidism.

This clonotype was counted ten times or more. The CDR3, as DNA: TGTGCCAGCAGTGAACAGGGGTCAAAAAATTCACCCCTCCACTTT. This sequence encodes CASSEQGSKNSPLHF. The chain joins TRBV2 to TRBJ1-6, with D possibly matching TRBD1 (6 bases). Trimming left V 2 bases short and J 7 bases short, with 12 bases between. This CDR3 has 15 amino acids. Germline-derived CDR1 and CDR2 are SNHLY and FYNNEI.

This clonotype was counted ten times or more. The chain uses TRBV20-1 and TRBJ1-1, with no clear D. The germline V and J ends were trimmed by 1 base and 0 bases, with 6 bases remaining between them. Germline V CDR1 and CDR2: DFQATT, SNEGSKA (reference sequence). The CDR3 runs to 13 residues. For the CDR3, the DNA is TGCAGTGCTAGAGCGCAGTTGAACACTGAAGCTTTCTTT. Its protein is CSARAQLNTEAFF.

This clonotype was seen many times. V and J are TRBV19 and TRBJ1-6; D not resolved. CDR1 LNHDA and CDR2 SQIVND come from the germline V gene (reference sequence). Trimming pared 5 bases from V and 6 bases from J, leaving 17 bases between. The CDR3 has 16 amino acids. DNA of the CDR3: TGTGCCAGTAGTGTCTACCCGGGTCTCCCTAATTCACCCCTCCACTTT. The encoded protein is CASSVYPGLPNSPLHF. Full variable domain (rest looked up from reference TRBV19 and TRBJ1-6): DGGITQSPKYLFRKEGQNVTLSCEQNLNHDAMYWYRQDPGQGLRLIYYSQIVNDFQKGDIAEGYSVSREKKESFPLTVTSAQKNPTAFYLCASSVYPGLPNSPLHFGNGTRLTVT.